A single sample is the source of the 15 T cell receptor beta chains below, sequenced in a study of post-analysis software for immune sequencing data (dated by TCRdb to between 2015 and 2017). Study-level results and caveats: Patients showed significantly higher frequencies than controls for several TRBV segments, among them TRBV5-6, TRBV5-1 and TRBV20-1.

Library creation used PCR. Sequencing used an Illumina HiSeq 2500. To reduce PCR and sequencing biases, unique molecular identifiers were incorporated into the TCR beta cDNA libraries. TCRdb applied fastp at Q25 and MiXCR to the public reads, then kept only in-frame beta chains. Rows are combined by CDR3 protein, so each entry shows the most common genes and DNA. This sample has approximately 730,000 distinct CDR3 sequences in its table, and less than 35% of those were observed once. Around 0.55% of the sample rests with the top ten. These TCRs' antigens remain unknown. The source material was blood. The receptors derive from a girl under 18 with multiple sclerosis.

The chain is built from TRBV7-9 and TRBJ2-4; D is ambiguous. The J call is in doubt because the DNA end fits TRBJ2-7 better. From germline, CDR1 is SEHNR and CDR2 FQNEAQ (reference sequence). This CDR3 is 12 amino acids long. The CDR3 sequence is CASSSNIYEQYF. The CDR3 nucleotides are TGTGCCAGCAGCTCCAATATCTACGAGCAGTACTTC.

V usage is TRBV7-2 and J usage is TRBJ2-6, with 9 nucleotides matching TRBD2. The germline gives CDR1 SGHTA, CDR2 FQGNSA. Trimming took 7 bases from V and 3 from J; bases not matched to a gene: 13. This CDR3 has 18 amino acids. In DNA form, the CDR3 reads TGTGCCAGCATCCCGGTAGCGGGAGTATTAGGTGGGGCCAACGTCCTGACTTTC. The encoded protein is CASIPVAGVLGGANVLTF.

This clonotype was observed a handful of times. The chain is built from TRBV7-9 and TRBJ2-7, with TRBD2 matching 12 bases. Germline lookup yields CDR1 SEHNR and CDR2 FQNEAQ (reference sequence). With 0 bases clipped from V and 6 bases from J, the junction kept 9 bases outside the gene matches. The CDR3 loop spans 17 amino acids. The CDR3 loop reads CASSLALLAGGPGEQYF. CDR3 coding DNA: TGTGCCAGCAGCTTAGCCCTTCTAGCGGGAGGGCCTGGCGAGCAGTACTTC.

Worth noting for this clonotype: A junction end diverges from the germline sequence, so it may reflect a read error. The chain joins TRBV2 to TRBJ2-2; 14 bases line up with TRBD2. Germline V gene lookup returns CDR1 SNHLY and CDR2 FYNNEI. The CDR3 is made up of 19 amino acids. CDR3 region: CAGSKRGLAGVTNTGELFF. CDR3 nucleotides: TGTGCCGGCAGTAAAAGGGGACTAGCGGGGGTGACGAACACCGGGGAGCTGTTTTTT.

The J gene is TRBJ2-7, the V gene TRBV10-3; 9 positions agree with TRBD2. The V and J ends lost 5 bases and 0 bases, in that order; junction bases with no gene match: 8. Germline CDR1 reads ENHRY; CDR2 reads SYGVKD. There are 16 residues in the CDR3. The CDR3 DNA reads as TGTGCCATCAGTTACCCGACTAGCGGCAGCTCCTACGAGCAGTACTTC. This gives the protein CAISYPTSGSSYEQYF.

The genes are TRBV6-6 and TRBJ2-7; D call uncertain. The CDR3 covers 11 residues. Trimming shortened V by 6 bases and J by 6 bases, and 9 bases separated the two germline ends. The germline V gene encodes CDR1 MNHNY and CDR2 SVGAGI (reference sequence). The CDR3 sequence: CASSPYGEQYF. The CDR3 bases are TGTGCCAGCAGCCCCTATGGCGAGCAGTACTTC.

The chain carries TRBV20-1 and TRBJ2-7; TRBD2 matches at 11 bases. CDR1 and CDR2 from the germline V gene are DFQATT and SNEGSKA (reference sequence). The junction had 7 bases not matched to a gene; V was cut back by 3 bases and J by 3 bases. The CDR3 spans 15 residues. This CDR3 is CSASASGRTYYEQYF. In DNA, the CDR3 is TGCAGTGCTAGTGCTAGCGGGAGGACTTACTACGAGCAGTACTTC.

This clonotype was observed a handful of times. CDR3 loop: CSAMPGGRNEQFF. CDR3 coding DNA: TGCAGTGCTATGCCAGGGGGTCGGAATGAGCAGTTCTTC. The chain links TRBV20-1 to TRBJ2-1, with 7 bases aligning to TRBD1. This CDR3 is built from 13 residues. In germline, CDR1 is DFQATT, CDR2 SNEGSKA (reference sequence). J lost 7 bases, V lost 4 bases, and 7 bases had no gene match.

CDR3 in DNA: TGTGCCAGCAGTTACTCTTTTTTATTAAGGCGGGAGAACAATGAGCAGTTCTTC. Protein: CASSYSFLLRRENNEQFF. V and J are TRBV6-2 or TRBV6-3 and TRBJ2-1; 7 nucleotides align to TRBD2. The CDR3 has 18 residues. Per the germline V gene, CDR1 is MNHEY and CDR2 is SVGEGT. Trimming removed 0 bases from V and 5 bases from J; junction bases left unmatched: 13.

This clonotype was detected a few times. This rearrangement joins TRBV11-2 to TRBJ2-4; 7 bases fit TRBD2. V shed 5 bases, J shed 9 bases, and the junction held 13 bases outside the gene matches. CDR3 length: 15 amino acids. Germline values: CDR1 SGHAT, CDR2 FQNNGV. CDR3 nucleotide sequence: TGTGCCAGCAGCACGTTGGGAGGGTTTCAGGGCATTCAGTACTTC. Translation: CASSTLGGFQGIQYF.

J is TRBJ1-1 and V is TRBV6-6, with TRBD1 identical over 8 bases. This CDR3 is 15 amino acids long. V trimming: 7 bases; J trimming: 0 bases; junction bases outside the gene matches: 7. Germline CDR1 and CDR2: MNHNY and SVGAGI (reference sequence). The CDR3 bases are TGTGCCAGCAAAGGGGGACAGGCCGTGAACACTGAAGCTTTCTTT. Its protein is CASKGGQAVNTEAFF.

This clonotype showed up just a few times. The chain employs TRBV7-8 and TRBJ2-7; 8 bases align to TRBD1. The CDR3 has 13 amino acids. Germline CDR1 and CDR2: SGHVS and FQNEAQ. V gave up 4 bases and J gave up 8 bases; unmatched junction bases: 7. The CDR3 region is CASSSRTGRQQYF. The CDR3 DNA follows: TGTGCCAGCAGCTCAAGGACAGGGCGCCAGCAGTACTTC.

Here the CDR3 DNA reads TGTGCCAGCAGGGGGGTTGGGCAAGAGACCCAGTACTTC. Translated: CASRGVGQETQYF. V usage is TRBV28 and J usage is TRBJ2-5; either TRBD1 or TRBD2 may fit D (5 bases each). Germline CDR1 is MDHEN and CDR2 is SYDVKM. This CDR3 is 13 amino acids long. The ends were cut back, 6 bases at V and 2 bases at J, with 10 bases in the middle.

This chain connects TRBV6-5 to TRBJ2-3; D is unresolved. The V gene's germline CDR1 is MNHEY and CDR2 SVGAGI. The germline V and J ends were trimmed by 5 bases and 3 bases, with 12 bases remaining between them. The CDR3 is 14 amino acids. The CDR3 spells CASSTPRVTDTQYF. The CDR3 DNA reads TGTGCCAGCAGTACTCCTCGCGTTACAGATACGCAGTATTTT.

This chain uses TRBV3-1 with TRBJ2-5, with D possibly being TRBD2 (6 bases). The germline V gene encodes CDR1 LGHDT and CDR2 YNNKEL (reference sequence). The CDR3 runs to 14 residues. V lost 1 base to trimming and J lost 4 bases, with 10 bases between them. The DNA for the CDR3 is TGTGCCAGCAGCCAAGGTAGAGCGGGAGAGACCCAGTACTTC. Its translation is CASSQGRAGETQYF.